These 2 T cell receptor beta chains came from one sample sequenced in a study of human T cells and chemical hapten exposure listed by TCRdb under 2021. The time point label of this sample denotes: pre-sensitization, week 0. This specimen's treatment or condition label, per the study, means: therapeutic diphenylcyclopropenone sensitization with weekly scalp DPC. Library generation was performed with RACE. The instrument was a NextSeq 500. Through fastp at Q25 and MiXCR, TCRdb rebuilt clones from the public reads, retaining in-frame beta chains. Rows with a matching CDR3 protein are joined into one entry that keeps the most common DNA and genes. This sample gives about 110,000 distinct CDR3 sequences in total; approximately 12% of them show up just once. Around 1.7% of the sample comes from the top ten. The specimen was whole blood, collected in connection with sensitization to the hapten diphenylcyclopropenone (DPC). The source is a woman aged 45-65 years with alopecia areata. Some clones in this sample may be carry-over from other donors' samples.

The rearrangement uses TRBV7-2 and TRBJ1-5, with TRBD1 identical over 8 bases. Germline V lookup: CDR1 SGHTA, CDR2 FQGNSA. The V segment lost 0 bases and the J segment 7 bases; nucleotides outside the gene matches: 5. This CDR3 is 15 amino acids long. CDR3 bases: TGTGCCAGCAGCTTAGCGGGACAGGTACCACAGCCCCAGCATTTT. It yields the protein CASSLAGQVPQPQHF.

This clonotype was seen only a few times. The chain links TRBV7-2 to TRBJ2-5, with D unclear. Trimming shortened V by 4 bases and J by 4 bases, and 7 bases separated the two germline ends. The CDR3 sequence is 12 residues long. The germline V gene encodes CDR1 SGHTA and CDR2 FQGNSA. CDR3 loop: CASSSPAETQYF. The CDR3 DNA sequence: TGTGCCAGCAGCTCCCCTGCAGAGACCCAGTACTTC.